This entry lists 26 T cell receptor beta chains sequenced from one sample in a study of tumor-infiltrating lymphocytes in primary liver carcinoma. Priming with a constant-region primer yielded TCR beta cDNA from about 510 ng total RNA. Amplification in three nested multiplex PCR rounds with slightly modified ARM-PCR gave rise to TCR beta libraries. Both of the initial two PCR rounds ran for around 9 cycles and employed TRBV1-TRBV30 forward primers alongside a C-beta reverse primer. TCRdb passed the multiplex PCR reads through MiXCR, listing each CDR3 protein once. Of fewer than 75,000 distinct CDR3 sequences listed, about three quarters were seen once; the top ten hold about 40%. Without any cell sorting, about 19-31 mg of bulk tissue yielded co-extracted RNA and DNA. Material for sequencing was liver tumor tissue from sampling region 4. The subset was: tumor region T4, right-lateral pole. The receptors here all came from a middle-aged man with primary liver carcinoma and hepatitis B virus infection.

As concerns this clonotype: This may be a read error, as it is one base from a much larger clone. This rearrangement joins TRBV29-1 to TRBJ2-7, with 7 bases identical to TRBD2. CDR1 is SQVTM, CDR2 ANQGSEA, per germline. The CDR3 has 13 residues. The CDR3: CNVQSRGGREQYF. The DNA for the CDR3 is TGCAACGTTCAATCGAGGGGAGGGCGCGAGCAGTACTTC.

On this clonotype: Relative to the germline gene, one junction end is altered; a read error may explain this. The genes are TRBV11-2 and TRBJ2-3; TRBD2 agrees at 11 bases. The CDR3 consists of 15 residues. Germline V gives CDR1 SGHAT, CDR2 FQNNGV. CDR3 protein: CAGSTGTSGTDKQYF. The CDR3 DNA reads TGCGCCGGCAGCACCGGGACTAGCGGCACAGATAAGCAGTATTTT. The entire variable domain, with the rest obtained from reference TRBV11-2 and TRBJ2-3, is as follows: EAGVAQSPRYKIIEKRQSVAFWCNPISGHATLYWYQQILGQGPKLLIQFQNNGVVDDSQLPKDRFSAERLKGVDSTLKIQPAKLEDSAVYLCAGSTGTSGTDKQYFGPGTRLTVL.

Regarding this clonotype: A much more abundant neighbour one base away suggests this may be a read error. The chain uses TRBV12-5 and TRBJ2-7; D gene ambiguous. This CDR3 contains 13 residues. CDR1 is LGHNT, CDR2 FRNRAP, per germline. The CDR3: CASEVIDSYEQYF. Here the CDR3 DNA reads TGTGCCAGTGAGGTGATCGATTCCTACGAGCAGTACTTC. Using reference TRBV12-5 and TRBJ2-7 for the parts outside the CDR3, the full variable domain is DARVTQTPRHKVTEMGQEVTMRCQPILGHNTVFWYRQTMMQGLELLAYFRNRAPLDDSGMPKDRFSAEMPDATLATLKIQPSEPRDSAVYFCASEVIDSYEQYFGPGTRLTVT.

This rearrangement joins TRBV4-2 to TRBJ2-6, with TRBD1 matching 7 bases. The germline CDR1 and CDR2 sequences are LGHNA and YNFKEQ. The length of the CDR3 is 16 residues. Unmatched junction bases numbered 16, after V lost 4 bases and J lost 13 bases. The CDR3 DNA follows: TGTGCCAGCAGCCTCGACAGGGCTTCCGGGGCCAGTGTCCTGACTTTC. This encodes CASSLDRASGASVLTF.

This clonotype showed up just a few times. Given a much more abundant clone one base away, this may be a read error. The rearrangement links TRBV11-2 to TRBJ2-6; perhaps TRBD2 as D (5 bases). Germline-derived CDR1 and CDR2 are SGHAT and FQNNGV. CDR3 length: 15 residues. DNA for the CDR3: TGTACCACCCAGCGGCCGCTCTCTGGGGCCAACGTCCTGACTTTC. Translation gives CTTQRPLSGANVLTF. The whole variable domain, filled in from reference TRBV11-2 and TRBJ2-6, reads EAGVAQSPRYKIIEKRQSVAFWCNPISGHATLYWYQQILGQGPKLLIQFQNNGVVDDSQLPKDRFSAERLKGVDSTLKIQPAKLEDSAVYLCTTQRPLSGANVLTFGAGSRLTVL.

Turning to this clonotype: A single base separates this from a much larger clone, so it may be a read error. The V gene is TRBV28, the J gene TRBJ2-7; D is ambiguous. Looked up from germline, CDR1 is MDHEN and CDR2 is SYDVKM. The CDR3 length is 15 residues. CDR3 coding DNA: TGTGCCAGCACCACCCGAGACCCTCTCTCCTACGGGCAGTACTTC. Translating gives CASTTRDPLSYGQYF.

With regard to this clonotype: This could be a read error, since a much larger clone is one nucleotide away. This chain links TRBV11-2 with TRBJ2-7; 9 positions agree with TRBD2. The length of the CDR3 is 15 residues. Looked up from germline, CDR1 is SGHAT and CDR2 is FQNNGV. V was clipped by 2 bases and J by 9 bases; unmatched bases: 11. The CDR3 spells CASSLRIAGELVQYF. The CDR3 nucleotides are TGTGCCAGCAGCTTAAGGATAGCGGGAGAACTCGTGCAGTACTTC.

The chain recombines TRBV4-1 with TRBJ2-7, with D maybe TRBD2 (6 bases). V lost 1 base and J lost 5, with 15 bases in between. Germline V gene lookup returns CDR1 MGHRA and CDR2 YSYEKL. The CDR3 extends over 15 amino acids. The CDR3 spells CASSQGPSVHDEQYF. DNA of the CDR3: TGCGCCAGCAGCCAAGGGCCTAGCGTGCACGACGAGCAGTACTTC.

A note on this clonotype: The junction shows a germline mismatch at one end, possibly a read error. The chain has TRBV14 and TRBJ2-3; TRBD2 aligns across 9 bases. CDR3 length equals 21 residues. Germline loops: CDR1 SGHDN, CDR2 FVKESK. CDR3 nucleotides: TGTGCCAGCAGACAAGTTACCCAGGGGACTAGCCGTACCTTGTTCTCAGATGCGCAGTATTTT. As protein: CASRQVTQGTSRTLFSDAQYF.

This chain links TRBV11-2 with TRBJ1-4; TRBD1 agrees at 7 bases. The CDR3 runs to 14 residues. Per germline, CDR1 SGHAT and CDR2 FQNNGV. J lost 8 bases, V lost 6 bases, and 9 bases had no gene match. DNA of the CDR3: TGTGCCAGCAGTCTCGGACAGGCGGCGGAAAAACTGTTTTTT. Its protein is CASSLGQAAEKLFF.

This clonotype was observed once. The genes are TRBV4-3 and TRBJ2-1; tentative D call: TRBD1 (6 bases). This CDR3 has 15 amino acids. V was shortened by 1 base and J by 13 bases, with 20 bases between the two germline ends. Looked up from germline, CDR1 is LGHNA and CDR2 is YSLEER. The CDR3: CASSQADRTYKEQFF. The CDR3 DNA reads as TGCGCCAGCAGCCAAGCCGACAGGACCTACAAAGAACAGTTCTTC.

This clonotype was found many times. This chain connects TRBV6-5 to TRBJ1-6; no reliable D call. Trimming removed 3 bases at V and 3 bases at J, with 6 bases between. Germline CDR1 MNHEY, CDR2 SVGAGI. CDR3 length: 14 residues. CDR3 loop: CASSYTVYNSPLHF. The CDR3 DNA is TGTGCCAGCAGTTATACGGTCTATAATTCACCCCTCCACTTT.

The chain joins TRBV29-1 to TRBJ2-3; 11 bases fit TRBD2. Looked up from germline, CDR1 is SQVTM and CDR2 is ANQGSEA. This CDR3 is 15 amino acids long. With V trimmed by 5 bases and J by 15 bases, 19 bases remained unmatched. CDR3 sequence reads: CSVSGTSGYTDRQYF. CDR3 bases: TGCAGCGTTTCCGGGACTAGCGGATACACAGATAGGCAATATTTT.

This clonotype has just a few counts. A single base separates this from a much larger clone, so it may be a read error. This sequence joins TRBV28 and TRBJ1-1; D is unclear. Germline V gene lookup returns CDR1 MDHEN and CDR2 SYDVKM. V was shortened by 4 bases and J by 10 bases, with 7 bases between the two germline ends. The CDR3 contains 10 residues. The CDR3 DNA sequence: TGTGCCAGCAGTTCCCGTGGAGCTTTCTTT. This encodes CASSSRGAFF.

A note on this clonotype: A much more abundant neighbour one base away suggests this may be a read error. CDR3 region: CANRSGRLHETQYF. For the CDR3, the DNA is TGCGCCAACAGGAGCGGGAGGCTTCATGAGACCCAGTACTTC. The chain uses TRBV5-1 and TRBJ2-5; TRBD2 matches at 9 bases. The V segment lost 9 bases and the J segment 5 bases; nucleotides outside the gene matches: 11. CDR1 and CDR2 from the germline V gene are SGHRS and YFSETQ. This CDR3 comprises 14 residues.

About this clonotype itself: One end of the junction fails to match germline, which may point to a read error. This chain joins TRBV11-3 and TRBJ2-5, with D possibly being TRBD2 (6 bases). The CDR3 loop spans 14 amino acids. Germline loops: CDR1 SGHNT, CDR2 YENEEA. The CDR3 here is CVSSSGTQGETQYF. The DNA of the CDR3 is TGTGTCAGCAGCTCCGGGACTCAGGGAGAGACCCAGTACTTT.

In its sample, this clonotype was seen many times. The chain recombines TRBV5-1 with TRBJ1-2; D gene unclear. This CDR3 comprises 15 residues. The germline V gene has CDR1 SGHRS and CDR2 YFSETQ. Trimming cost V 2 bases and J 0 bases, with 11 bases left between them. The CDR3: CASSFDGAANYGYTF. In nucleotides, the CDR3 is TGCGCCAGCAGCTTTGATGGAGCAGCTAACTATGGCTACACCTTC.

A remark on this clonotype: The conserved phenylalanine or tryptophan is not found at the CDR3 terminus, so this likely reflects a read error. This sequence joins TRBV5-5 and TRBJ1-1, with D perhaps TRBD1 (5 bases). The CDR3 runs to 15 residues. Germline V gene sequence: CDR1 SGHKS, CDR2 YYEKEE (reference sequence). The CDR3 sequence: CVSSLLAGWNTEAFL. For the CDR3, the DNA is TGTGTCAGCAGCTTGCTCGCAGGGTGGAACACTGAAGCTTTCCTT.

Notes on this clonotype: In this CDR3 the conserved last residue, phenylalanine or tryptophan, is missing, so a read error is likely. The rearrangement uses TRBV5-6 and TRBJ2-5; maybe TRBD2 (5 bases). CDR1 is SGHDT and CDR2 is YYEEEE in the germline V gene. Trimming shortened V by 6 bases and J by 0 bases, and 9 bases separated the two germline ends. This CDR3 contains 13 residues. The CDR3 region is CASKWRDQETQYS. For the CDR3, the DNA is TGTGCCAGCAAATGGCGGGACCAAGAGACCCAGTACTCC.

Worth noting for this clonotype: Its ends do not fully match the called genes, so a read error is possible. The J gene is TRBJ1-5, the V gene TRBV7-8; tentative D call: TRBD1 (5 bases). CDR3 length: 13 residues. CDR1 is SGHVS and CDR2 is FQNEAQ in the germline V gene. The DNA of the CDR3 is TGTGACAGCAGGACGGGGGGGGATCAGCCCAAGCATTTT. Protein sequence: CDSRTGGDQPKHF.

By its share, this clonotype is medium-sized. The chain uses TRBV5-1 and TRBJ2-7; 12 nucleotides agree with TRBD2. From germline, CDR1 is SGHRS and CDR2 YFSETQ. After removal of 6 bases from V and 0 bases from J, the junction contained 4 bases not matched to a gene. The CDR3 loop spans 15 amino acids. CDR3 sequence (DNA): TGCGCCAGCACCACGACTAGCGGGAGCTCCTACGAGCAGTACTTC. Translation gives CASTTTSGSSYEQYF.

With respect to this clonotype: The junction differs from germline at one of its ends, possibly a read error. This chain connects TRBV12-3 or TRBV12-4 to TRBJ1-5, with D hard to call. CDR3 length: 13 residues. The CDR3 coding sequence is TGTGCTAGCAAGGCGGGGAGCAATCAGCCCCAGCATTTT. As protein: CASKAGSNQPQHF.

In this sample, this clonotype turned up many times. The genes are TRBV11-3 and TRBJ2-4, with unresolved D. V lost 1 base to trimming and J lost 3 bases, with 13 bases between them. The CDR3 sequence is 16 residues long. From germline, CDR1 is SGHNT and CDR2 YENEEA. The CDR3 protein is CASSLVASPDKNIQYF. CDR3 coding DNA: TGTGCCAGCAGCTTAGTTGCCTCTCCAGACAAAAACATTCAGTACTTC.

Note on this clonotype: The junction differs from germline at one of its ends, possibly a read error. The chain links TRBV5-5 to TRBJ2-5; D is perhaps TRBD2 (5 bases). The CDR3 is 15 amino acids. In germline, CDR1 is SGHKS, CDR2 YYEKEE (reference sequence). CDR3 nucleotides: TGTGCCAGCAGTTTGGCCGGGCAGCGATGGGAGACCCAGAACTTC. Translating it yields CASSLAGQRWETQNF.

A remark on this clonotype: A read error may be the cause here, since a much bigger clone is one base away. The J gene is TRBJ2-1, the V gene TRBV11-2, with 7 bases aligning to TRBD2. V gave up 1 base and J gave up 6 bases; unmatched junction bases: 12. Looked up from germline, CDR1 is SGHAT and CDR2 is FQNNGV. CDR3 size: 17 residues. The CDR3 here is CASSLGAARGRANEQFF. DNA for the CDR3: TGTGCCAGCAGCTTAGGGGCTGCTAGAGGGAGGGCCAATGAGCAGTTCTTC.

The rearrangement uses TRBV4-1 and TRBJ1-2, with 8 nucleotides matching TRBD1. The germline CDR1 and CDR2 sequences are MGHRA and YSYEKL. This CDR3 contains 14 residues. J gave up 2 bases and V 11 bases, and 10 bases lay outside the gene matches. The CDR3 DNA is TGCGCCTGCTGCCAATGGGACAGGAACTATGGCTACACCTTC. Protein: CACCQWDRNYGYTF.